The clone carrying this T cell receptor (beta chain) came up many times. Its antigen is as yet unknown. The data were obtained in a study of Graves' ophthalmopathy and Graves' hyperthyroidism. Broader study findings: Using 13 signatures, a model distinguished ophthalmopathy from stable hyperthyroidism, reaching around 85% sensitivity and 80% to 83% specificity.

From RNA, the CDR3 regions of TCR beta chains were amplified and sequenced. Second-round multiplex PCR followed a first-round RT-PCR using HTBI primers. Via MiXCR, TCRdb re-called the multiplex PCR reads, giving one row per CDR3 protein. This table holds about 340,000 distinct CDR3 sequences, roughly a sixth found once. This receptor was obtained from an adult man with Graves' ophthalmopathy. The sequencing input was peripheral blood.

This chain's CDR3 is CAIGRAGLNTGELFF. The CDR3 DNA is TGTGCCATCGGCCGGGCAGGCCTGAACACCGGGGAGCTGTTTTTT. The gene calls are TRBV10-3 and TRBJ2-2, with D hard to call. The germline gives CDR1 ENHRY, CDR2 SYGVKD. V was cut by 8 bases and J by 1 base, with 14 bases left in between. This CDR3 comprises 15 residues.